What follows are 26 T cell receptor beta chains derived from one specimen sequenced in a study of T cell changes during pregnancy in multiple sclerosis. Generated by immunoSEQ multiplex PCR, the TCRdb table keeps only in-frame clones and is missing some. Among roughly 30,000 clones, around 89% were seen once, and the ten largest hold approximately 3.4%. The specimen comprised CD4+ T cells from peripheral blood mononuclear cells, sampled in the first trimester of pregnancy. The source of these receptors is a female donor in good health, enrolled as a control in a pregnancy study.

V is TRBV7-9 and J is TRBJ2-7; D perhaps matches TRBD1 (6 bases). The CDR3 totals 16 residues. From germline, CDR1 is SEHNR and CDR2 FQNEAQ (reference sequence). With 1 base removed from V and 1 base from J, the gap between germline ends came to 14 bases. The CDR3 nucleotides are TGTGCCAGCAGCTTAGAATCGATGGGGGCTTCCTACGAGCAGTACTTC. Amino acid sequence: CASSLESMGASYEQYF.

The chain recombines TRBV19 with TRBJ1-6; D gene unclear. The CDR3 length is 15 residues. Trimming pared 5 bases from V and 9 bases from J, leaving 17 bases between. Germline-derived CDR1 and CDR2 are LNHDA and SQIVND (reference sequence). CDR3 DNA: TGTGCCAGTAGTCCGCAGACGGTCGCGGGTTCACCCCTCCACTTT. Protein product: CASSPQTVAGSPLHF.

The V and J genes are TRBV14 and TRBJ2-3, with D tentatively TRBD2 (6 bases). This CDR3 region has 15 residues. Germline loops: CDR1 SGHDN, CDR2 FVKESK. The V gene lost 4 bases and the J gene lost 4 bases, with 15 bases spanning the gap. The CDR3 spells CASSPRLVRSDTQYF. In DNA form, the CDR3 reads TGTGCCAGCAGCCCGAGACTAGTTAGATCAGATACGCAGTATTTT.

J is TRBJ1-2 and V is TRBV28, with unresolved D. Trimming removed 4 bases at V and 7 bases at J, with 7 bases between. Per the germline V gene, CDR1 is MDHEN and CDR2 is SYDVKM. This CDR3 spans 11 amino acids. The CDR3 coding sequence is TGTGCCAGCAGTTCCGGGGTTGGCTACACCTTC. Its translation is CASSSGVGYTF.

The chain combines TRBV7-8 with TRBJ2-4; 10 bases are shared with TRBD1. Unmatched junction bases numbered 8, after V lost 5 bases and J lost 7 bases. The CDR3 has 15 amino acids. The germline CDR1 and CDR2 sequences are SGHVS and FQNEAQ. The CDR3 loop is CASSPGTGARNIQYF. The DNA for the CDR3 is TGTGCCAGCAGCCCCGGGACAGGGGCACGGAACATTCAGTACTTC. Full variable domain (missing parts from reference TRBV7-8 and TRBJ2-4): GAGVSQSPRYKVAKRGQDVALRCDPISGHVSLFWYQQALGQGPEFLTYFQNEAQLDKSGLPSDRFFAERPEGSVSTLKIQRTQQEDSAVYLCASSPGTGARNIQYFGAGTRLSVL.

The chain joins TRBV28 to TRBJ1-3, with unresolved D. Germline V CDR1 and CDR2: MDHEN, SYDVKM. The CDR3 totals 15 residues. V was pared by 3 bases and J by 0 bases, with 9 bases between. CDR3 sequence reads: CASSFSVNSGNTIYF. The CDR3 coding sequence is TGTGCCAGCAGTTTCAGTGTCAACTCTGGAAACACCATATATTTT. Filled out from reference TRBV28 and TRBJ1-3, the complete variable domain reads DVKVTQSSRYLVKRTGEKVFLECVQDMDHENMFWYRQDPGLGLRLIYFSYDVKMKEKGDIPEGYSVSREKKERFSLILESASTNQTSMYLCASSFSVNSGNTIYFGEGSWLTVV.

The rearrangement joins TRBV10-3 to TRBJ1-1; 7 positions match TRBD1. This CDR3 region has 14 residues. With 4 bases clipped from V and 0 bases from J, the junction kept 2 bases outside the gene matches. CDR1 ENHRY and CDR2 SYGVKD come from the germline V gene. CDR3: CAISGGQLNTEAFF. The CDR3 DNA reads TGTGCCATCAGTGGGGGACAGCTGAACACTGAAGCTTTCTTT.

V is TRBV5-1 and J is TRBJ1-6, with 11 positions matching TRBD1. CDR1 and CDR2 (germline): SGHRS, YFSETQ. J was trimmed by 10 bases and V by 0 bases; bases with no gene match: 0. The CDR3 covers 14 residues. CDR3 protein: CASSLGDRGSPLHF. The CDR3 region has the DNA TGCGCCAGCAGCTTGGGGGACAGGGGGTCACCCCTCCACTTT.

The CDR3 DNA reads as TGTGCCAGCAAACTAGCTATGGAGACCCAGTACTTC. It is translated as CASKLAMETQYF. The chain recombines TRBV6-1 with TRBJ2-5, with D tentatively TRBD2 (6 bases). V lost 7 bases to trimming and J lost 5 bases, with 11 bases between them. CDR1 is MNHNS and CDR2 is SASEGT in the germline V gene. The CDR3 has 12 amino acids.

The chain carries TRBV27 and TRBJ1-2; D is ambiguous. CDR3 length equals 13 residues. The germline CDR1 and CDR2 sequences are MNHEY and SMNVEV (reference sequence). Trimming removed 5 bases at V and 4 bases at J, with 11 bases between. The CDR3 protein is CASSPESFYGYTF. CDR3 bases: TGTGCCAGCAGTCCGGAGAGCTTCTATGGCTACACCTTC.

V usage is TRBV7-6 and J usage is TRBJ2-1; 8 bases line up with TRBD2. Losses at the gene ends were 7 bases for V and 7 bases for J; bases not matched to a gene: 6. Germline lookup yields CDR1 SGHVS and CDR2 FNYEAQ. The CDR3 extends over 13 amino acids. CDR3 DNA sequence: TGTGCCAGCATAGACCCGGGGGGGAATGAGCAGTTCTTC. Protein: CASIDPGGNEQFF.

V gene TRBV15 combines with J gene TRBJ2-3; 12 bases fit TRBD2. V dropped 3 bases and J dropped 2; count of bases not matched to a gene: 3. Germline values: CDR1 LNHNV, CDR2 YYDKDF (reference sequence). This CDR3 is 16 amino acids long. The CDR3 region is CATSRGLAGSTDTQYF. The CDR3 bases are TGTGCCACCAGCAGGGGACTAGCGGGTTCCACAGATACGCAGTATTTT.

The chain employs TRBV19 and TRBJ2-2; weak D call: TRBD1 (6 bases). The CDR3 is made up of 12 amino acids. CDR1 and CDR2 (germline): LNHDA, SQIVND (reference sequence). The V gene lost 10 bases and the J gene lost 5 bases, with 11 bases spanning the gap. CDR3 nucleotide sequence: TGTGCCACTAAACAGGGAACCGGGGAGCTGTTTTTT. This gives the protein CATKQGTGELFF.

The rearrangement links TRBV6-5 to TRBJ1-5; D unclear. The CDR3 length is 13 residues. Germline V gene lookup returns CDR1 MNHEY and CDR2 SVGAGI. V lost 4 bases and J lost 4, with 8 bases in between. The CDR3 reads CASSFAENQPQHF. DNA for the CDR3: TGTGCCAGCAGTTTCGCTGAGAATCAGCCCCAGCATTTT.

The genes are TRBV19 and TRBJ2-3; 9 bases fit TRBD2. The CDR3 is 14 residues long. The ends lost 5 bases at V and 4 bases at J; junction bases unmatched: 4. The germline gives CDR1 LNHDA, CDR2 SQIVND (reference sequence). CDR3 sequence (DNA): TGTGCCAGTAGTGAGGAGCGGGGGGCAGATACGCAGTATTTT. Protein: CASSEERGADTQYF.

The chain carries TRBV6-1 and TRBJ2-1; 7 bases match TRBD2. The ends lost 2 bases at V and 6 bases at J; junction bases unmatched: 16. The CDR3 loop spans 18 amino acids. CDR1 is MNHNS, CDR2 SASEGT, per germline. CDR3 residues: CASSEFTSDSVSRNEQFF. The CDR3 region has the DNA TGTGCCAGCAGTGAATTCACTAGCGACTCTGTTTCCCGCAATGAGCAGTTCTTC.

The gene calls are TRBV4-3 and TRBJ1-2, with 7 positions matching TRBD1. Trimming removed 4 bases from V and 6 bases from J; junction bases left unmatched: 5. The V gene's germline CDR1 is LGHNA and CDR2 YSLEER. The CDR3 length is 13 residues. For the CDR3, the DNA is TGCGCCAGCAGCCTTGGAGGGGGCGATGGCTACACCTTC. Its translation is CASSLGGGDGYTF.

This chain joins TRBV18 and TRBJ2-1; 10 nucleotides match TRBD2. CDR3 size: 19 residues. Losses at the gene ends were 4 bases for V and 0 bases for J; bases not matched to a gene: 12. CDR1 KGHSH and CDR2 LQKENI come from the germline V gene. CDR3 coding DNA: TGTGCCAGCTCACGGTTTATAGCGGGAGGACCCTCCTCCTACAATGAGCAGTTCTTC. As protein: CASSRFIAGGPSSYNEQFF.

V gene TRBV28 combines with J gene TRBJ2-3; 7 bases line up with TRBD1. The V and J ends lost 8 bases and 4 bases, in that order; junction bases with no gene match: 12. Germline V gives CDR1 MDHEN, CDR2 SYDVKM. The CDR3 totals 15 residues. The CDR3 sequence is CASSERAGGSDTQYF. CDR3 DNA: TGTGCCAGCTCCGAGAGGGCAGGGGGTTCAGATACGCAGTATTTT.

This sequence joins TRBV6-1 and TRBJ1-4; D is possibly TRBD1 (5 bases). Per germline, CDR1 MNHNS and CDR2 SASEGT. This CDR3 contains 13 residues. Between the trimmed V and J ends, which lost 3 bases and 7 bases, there was a span of 9 bases. CDR3 loop: CASSDREGEKLFF. The CDR3 nucleotides are TGTGCCAGCAGTGACAGGGAGGGTGAAAAACTGTTTTTT.

The chain couples TRBV5-4 to TRBJ2-3, with 12 bases matching TRBD1. CDR1 and CDR2 from the germline V gene are SGHNT and YYREEE (reference sequence). J was trimmed by 6 bases and V by 0 bases; bases with no gene match: 5. The CDR3 sequence is 16 residues long. The CDR3 region has the DNA TGTGCCAGCAGCTTGGAGGGACAGGGGGCTGGGGATACGCAGTATTTT. Translation: CASSLEGQGAGDTQYF.

V is TRBV29-1 and J is TRBJ2-4, with 10 bases aligning to TRBD1. The CDR3 is 15 residues long. Germline V lookup: CDR1 SQVTM, CDR2 ANQGSEA. Trimming removed 1 base from V and 2 bases from J; junction bases left unmatched: 2. The CDR3, as DNA: TGCAGCGTTGAAGTGACAGGGGGCCCCAAAAACATTCAGTACTTC. This gives the protein CSVEVTGGPKNIQYF.

The V gene is TRBV6-4, the J gene TRBJ2-3; perhaps TRBD1 as D (6 bases). This CDR3 has 14 residues. Germline V gene sequence: CDR1 MRHNA, CDR2 SNTAGT. V lost 3 bases and J lost 4, with 11 bases in between. The CDR3 region has the DNA TGTGCCAGCAGTGAAGGGGGTGGTGCAGATACGCAGTATTTT. Its translation: CASSEGGGADTQYF.

This chain joins TRBV19 and TRBJ1-4; weak D call: TRBD1 (5 bases). V dropped 7 bases and J dropped 2 bases, with 8 bases sitting between them. The germline gives CDR1 LNHDA, CDR2 SQIVND (reference sequence). CDR3 length: 13 residues. The CDR3: CASTGPTNEKLFF. CDR3 DNA sequence: TGTGCCAGTACAGGGCCGACTAATGAAAAACTGTTTTTT.

The chain has TRBV7-8 and TRBJ2-5; TRBD2 aligns across 10 bases. Germline CDR1 SGHVS, CDR2 FQNEAQ. V dropped 5 bases and J dropped 9; count of bases not matched to a gene: 15. The CDR3 is 16 residues long. CDR3 protein: CASSPYKIAGGRPQYF. In DNA, the CDR3 is TGTGCCAGCAGCCCCTACAAAATAGCGGGGGGCCGGCCCCAGTACTTC.

V is TRBV18 and J is TRBJ2-3, with D tentatively TRBD1 (5 bases). Germline assignment: CDR1 KGHSH and CDR2 LQKENI. The CDR3 is 14 amino acids. V lost 2 bases to trimming and J lost 2 bases, with 8 bases between them. CDR3 loop: CASSPGATTDTQYF. The CDR3 DNA reads as TGTGCCAGCTCACCAGGGGCCACCACAGATACGCAGTATTTT.